Described below is a single T cell receptor (beta chain) sequence and its context. The antigen remains undetermined. The TCR beta libraries used 2 to 2.5 micrograms of genomic DNA that came from cryopreserved PBMCs. This entry is derived from a study of cytotoxic CD8 clonotypes in ibrutinib-treated CLL. Study context: Response samples were taken after a median of approximately 11 months on treatment, range 6 to 36. The study, taken as a whole, reports: At baseline, clonality was higher than in age-matched healthy donors and correlated with CD8+ counts. The study found clonality rose at ibrutinib response, then fell toward baseline at progression.

Only in-frame clones appear in the TCRdb table, and some are missing; sequencing was by immunoSEQ multiplex PCR. The sample has roughly 220,000 clones, roughly 79% seen once. The length of the CDR3 is 15 residues. Germline V CDR1 and CDR2: SGHRS, YFSETQ. The V gene lost 0 bases and the J gene lost 3 bases, with 10 bases spanning the gap. The sequences come from PBMCs, collected after 12 months of ibrutinib treatment. This chain joins TRBV5-1 and TRBJ1-3; D ambiguous. The TCR originated in a human donor with chronic lymphocytic leukemia. CDR3 region: CASSLDPASGNTIYF. The CDR3 DNA follows: TGCGCCAGCAGCTTGGATCCGGCGAGTGGAAACACCATATATTTT.